Below are 21 T cell receptor beta chains sequenced from a single sample in a study of T cells in Graves' hyperthyroidism and ophthalmopathy. Regions amplified from RNA transcripts were the TCR beta CDR3 regions. The TCR CDR3 was amplified in a first-round RT-PCR using the HTBI primer set. From the multiplex PCR reads, TCRdb called clonotypes with MiXCR, one entry per CDR3 protein. Of 470,000 or so distinct CDR3 sequences in the sample, about 20% were seen once. The sample was blood. Source of these receptors: a man between 18 and 29 years old with Graves' hyperthyroidism.

This clonotype was detected ten times or more. J is TRBJ1-5 and V is TRBV2; D unresolved. Trimming took off 5 bases at V and 1 base at J, with 9 bases between the two ends. In germline, CDR1 is SNHLY, CDR2 FYNNEI. The CDR3 contains 14 residues. CDR3 in amino acids: CASSLRASNQPQHF. The CDR3 DNA reads as TGTGCCAGCAGTTTACGCGCGAGCAATCAGCCCCAGCATTTT. Full variable domain (outside the CDR3, taken from reference TRBV2 and TRBJ1-5): EPEVTQTPSHQVTQMGQEVILRCVPISNHLYFYWYRQILGQKVEFLVSFYNNEISEKSEIFDDQFSVERPDGSNFTLKIRSTKLEDSAMYFCASSLRASNQPQHFGDGTRLSIL.

On this clonotype itself: Given a much more abundant clone one base away, this may be a read error. The chain couples TRBV7-9 to TRBJ2-5; D unresolved. The CDR3 is made up of 17 amino acids. From germline, CDR1 is SEHNR and CDR2 FQNEAQ (reference sequence). In DNA form, the CDR3 reads TGTGCCAGCAGCCCAGAGGCGCTCGCCGCTTCCCAGGAGACCAAGTACTTC. Its protein is CASSPEALAASQETKYF. Variable domain in full (rest from reference TRBV7-9 and TRBJ2-5): DTGVSQNPRHKITKRGQNVTFRCDPISEHNRLYWYRQTLGQGPEFLTYFQNEAQLEKSRLLSDRFSAERPKGSFSTLEIQRTEQGDSAMYLCASSPEALAASQETKYFGPGTRLLVL.

This clonotype was recorded at least ten times. This chain joins TRBV2 and TRBJ1-1; D gene ambiguous. Germline values: CDR1 SNHLY, CDR2 FYNNEI. V gave up 6 bases and J gave up 3 bases, with 17 bases separating them. This CDR3 has 15 amino acids. As DNA, the CDR3 is TGTGCCAGCAGCTCCTCGTCCCCTGCGGACACTGAAGCTTTCTTT. Protein: CASSSSSPADTEAFF.

This clonotype was seen ten or more times. J is TRBJ2-7 and V is TRBV27; 7 nucleotides line up with TRBD2. Losses at the gene ends were 0 bases for V and 3 bases for J; bases not matched to a gene: 8. In germline, CDR1 is MNHEY, CDR2 SMNVEV (reference sequence). The CDR3 runs 16 residues. The CDR3 nucleotides read TGTGCCAGCAGTTTATCCGGAGGACTAGGGATCTACGAGCAGTACTTC. Its translation is CASSLSGGLGIYEQYF.

This clonotype was found many times. The chain links TRBV19 to TRBJ2-5, with D perhaps TRBD1 or TRBD2 (6 bases each). Germline V lookup: CDR1 LNHDA, CDR2 SQIVND (reference sequence). V lost 6 bases to trimming and J lost 7 bases, with 18 bases between them. CDR3 length equals 14 residues. The DNA of the CDR3 is TGTGCCAGTAGCCCTGAGGGGGGTCCTGGGACCCAGTACTTC. Translation: CASSPEGGPGTQYF.

Ten or more counts support this clonotype. This rearrangement joins TRBV6-1 to TRBJ1-2; D unclear. V lost 5 bases and J 3 bases, leaving 10 bases between the germline ends. There are 13 residues in the CDR3. The germline gives CDR1 MNHNS, CDR2 SASEGT. The CDR3 here is CASSPRIDYGYTF. CDR3 nucleotides: TGTGCCAGCAGTCCCCGAATTGACTATGGCTACACCTTC.

This chain connects TRBV6-1 to TRBJ2-5; D not resolved. The V and J ends lost 7 bases and 2 bases respectively, with 11 bases between them. Germline assignment: CDR1 MNHNS and CDR2 SASEGT. This CDR3 spans 13 amino acids. In DNA form, the CDR3 reads TGTGCCAGCACTGGGGTGTCACAAGAGACCCAGTACTTC. It codes for CASTGVSQETQYF.

The V and J genes are TRBV13 and TRBJ2-2; TRBD1 aligns across 7 bases. This CDR3 is built from 16 residues. Germline trimming cut 2 bases from V and 2 bases from J; bases unmatched to any gene: 5. The germline CDR1 and CDR2 sequences are PRHDT and FYEKMQ (reference sequence). Written as DNA, the CDR3 is TGTGCCAGCAGCTTACCAGGGACAGAAAACACCGGGGAGCTGTTTTTT. This encodes CASSLPGTENTGELFF.

The chain has TRBV12-5 and TRBJ1-1; weak D call: TRBD1 (5 bases). The CDR3 sequence is 17 residues long. Germline loops: CDR1 LGHNT, CDR2 FRNRAP. V lost 3 bases and J 5 bases, leaving 22 bases between the germline ends. The CDR3 spells CASGFGLRRGNKTEAFF. The CDR3 bases are TGTGCTAGTGGTTTCGGCCTCAGGCGGGGGAATAAGACTGAAGCTTTCTTT. The full variable domain, with the rest looked up from reference TRBV12-5 and TRBJ1-1, is DARVTQTPRHKVTEMGQEVTMRCQPILGHNTVFWYRQTMMQGLELLAYFRNRAPLDDSGMPKDRFSAEMPDATLATLKIQPSEPRDSAVYFCASGFGLRRGNKTEAFFGQGTRLTVV.

This clonotype came up many times. V and J are TRBV6-5 and TRBJ1-1; D might be TRBD1 (5 bases). Trimming took off 10 bases at V and 0 bases at J, with 6 bases between the two ends. The CDR3 is made up of 11 amino acids. Germline values: CDR1 MNHEY, CDR2 SVGAGI. The CDR3 DNA follows: TGTGCCACCAGGGTGAACACTGAAGCTTTCTTT. Amino acid sequence: CATRVNTEAFF.

The rearrangement uses TRBV29-1 and TRBJ1-1; D gene uncertain. The CDR3 is 11 residues long. CDR1 is SQVTM, CDR2 ANQGSEA, per germline. The V end lost 6 bases, the J end lost 4 bases, and 9 bases lay between the germline ends. The CDR3 DNA reads TGCAGCGTAAAGATCGGCACTGAAGCTTTCTTT. This sequence encodes CSVKIGTEAFF.

This clonotype has just a few counts. The CDR3 bases are TGCGCCAGCAGCTTGGCTCCGACCGGGGAGCTGTTTTTT. Translated, it gives CASSLAPTGELFF. The rearrangement joins TRBV5-1 to TRBJ2-2; no firm D call. From germline, CDR1 is SGHRS and CDR2 YFSETQ. The germline V and J ends were trimmed by 0 bases and 5 bases, with 5 bases remaining between them. The CDR3 has 13 amino acids.

The V and J genes are TRBV2 and TRBJ2-7, with D perhaps assigned TRBD1 or TRBD2 (6 bases each). V was clipped by 7 bases and J by 1 base, with 14 bases between them. This CDR3 spans 14 amino acids. Germline CDR1 and CDR2: SNHLY and FYNNEI. This CDR3 is CASKEGEGSYEQYF. Here the CDR3 DNA reads TGTGCCAGCAAGGAGGGGGAAGGGTCCTACGAGCAGTACTTC.

The DNA of the CDR3 is TGCGCCAGCAGCTTAGTCCCAGGGAATTCCTACGAGCAGTACTTC. Amino acid sequence: CASSLVPGNSYEQYF. The chain employs TRBV5-1 and TRBJ2-7, with D perhaps matching TRBD1 (5 bases). Germline CDR1 reads SGHRS; CDR2 reads YFSETQ. Trimming shortened V by 2 bases and J by 1 base, and 13 bases separated the two germline ends. This CDR3 is built from 15 residues.

This clonotype was seen at least ten times. This chain links TRBV2 with TRBJ1-2, with a weak D call TRBD1 (5 bases). The CDR3 totals 14 residues. Germline CDR1 and CDR2: SNHLY and FYNNEI. V was cut by 6 bases and J by 5 bases, with 16 bases left in between. CDR3 protein: CASSPQTEGYGYTF. The CDR3 DNA reads TGTGCCAGCAGCCCCCAAACGGAGGGGTATGGCTACACCTTC. Based on the CDR3 plus reference TRBV2 and TRBJ1-2, the full variable domain is EPEVTQTPSHQVTQMGQEVILRCVPISNHLYFYWYRQILGQKVEFLVSFYNNEISEKSEIFDDQFSVERPDGSNFTLKIRSTKLEDSAMYFCASSPQTEGYGYTFGSGTRLTVV.

The chain combines TRBV6-1 with TRBJ2-7, with TRBD2 matching over 9 bases. With V trimmed by 8 bases and J by 2 bases, 7 bases remained unmatched. Germline values: CDR1 MNHNS, CDR2 SASEGT. This CDR3 is built from 14 residues. CDR3 loop: CASGKTSGPYEQYF. For the CDR3, the DNA is TGTGCCAGCGGCAAGACTAGCGGACCCTACGAGCAGTACTTC.

V and J are TRBV12-3 or TRBV12-4 and TRBJ1-5; 7 bases are shared with TRBD1. The V and J ends lost 6 bases and 6 bases, in that order; junction bases with no gene match: 8. The CDR3 length is 14 residues. This CDR3 reads CASRTTGYGQPQHF. In nucleotides, the CDR3 is TGTGCCAGCAGGACGACAGGGTATGGTCAGCCCCAGCATTTT.

Many counts were recorded for this clonotype. The chain combines TRBV5-1 with TRBJ1-2; no definite D call. The CDR3 consists of 13 residues. Trimming stripped 5 bases from V and 0 bases from J, with 8 bases between. The germline CDR1 and CDR2 sequences are SGHRS and YFSETQ. CDR3 loop: CASRRQSNYGYTF. The CDR3 DNA follows: TGCGCCAGCAGGAGGCAGTCTAACTATGGCTACACCTTC.

As to this clonotype: Being one base from a much bigger clone, this may be a read error. This rearrangement joins TRBV9 to TRBJ1-1; D gene ambiguous. Between the trimmed V and J ends, which lost 0 bases and 1 base, there was a span of 7 bases. This CDR3 contains 14 residues. Germline loops: CDR1 SGDLS, CDR2 YYNGEE. The CDR3 DNA reads TGTGCCAGCAGCGTAGGGGTAGCGAACACTGAAGCTTTCTTT. Encoded protein: CASSVGVANTEAFF.

The chain recombines TRBV30 with TRBJ1-1, with D perhaps matching TRBD1 (6 bases). The CDR3 has 11 amino acids. Germline V CDR1 and CDR2: GTSNPN, SVGIG (reference sequence). V gave up 3 bases and J gave up 12 bases, with 14 bases separating them. The CDR3 spells CAWSQQGPSFF. The CDR3, as DNA: TGTGCCTGGAGCCAACAGGGTCCCTCTTTCTTT.

This clonotype was detected many times. CDR3 protein: CASGPKGAPNTEAFF. CDR3 sequence (DNA): TGTGCTAGTGGGCCCAAGGGGGCCCCGAACACTGAAGCTTTCTTT. The rearrangement links TRBV12-5 to TRBJ1-1, with 7 bases lining up with TRBD1. In germline, CDR1 is LGHNT, CDR2 FRNRAP. CDR3 length: 15 residues. The trim removed 6 bases at V and 1 base at J, leaving 8 bases unmatched. Based on the CDR3 plus reference TRBV12-5 and TRBJ1-1, the full variable domain is DARVTQTPRHKVTEMGQEVTMRCQPILGHNTVFWYRQTMMQGLELLAYFRNRAPLDDSGMPKDRFSAEMPDATLATLKIQPSEPRDSAVYFCASGPKGAPNTEAFFGQGTRLTVV.